A selection of T cell receptor beta chains follows, all from one sample in a study of control samples from healthy donors and cancer patients. The protocol was immunoSEQ multiplex PCR, while the TCRdb copy is restricted to in-frame clones and leaves out a portion. The table has about 150,000 clones, over 90% seen once. Sequenced sample: blood. These receptors were taken from a man aged 50 to 60 in good health. The CDR3 runs from the conserved cysteine through the conserved F or W. Each record gives: V gene, clone size, D gene, J gene, CDR3 protein, CDR3 DNA. A D gene is named only where the DNA matches it firmly. Clone size is shown for a subset of rows, as once, few, many or a class of expanded clone.

TRBV7-9	.	.	TRBJ2-1	CASSSPDNYNEQFF	TGTGCCAGCAGCTCCCCGGACAACTACAATGAGCAGTTCTTC
TRBV18	.	.	TRBJ2-3	CASSPSGFRGTDTQYF	TGTGCCAGCTCACCTTCGGGGTTTAGGGGCACAGATACGCAGTATTTT
TRBV7-8	once	TRBD2	TRBJ2-1	CASSLGTASGTGDEQFF	TGTGCCAGCAGCCTAGGTACGGCTAGCGGCACTGGGGATGAGCAGTTCTTC
TRBV30	.	.	TRBJ1-1	CAWNLQGWATEAFF	TGTGCCTGGAATCTACAGGGATGGGCCACTGAAGCTTTCTTT
TRBV7-9	.	.	TRBJ2-1	CASSLVRETNEQFF	TGTGCCAGCAGCTTAGTCAGGGAGACCAATGAGCAGTTCTTC
TRBV27	.	TRBD2	TRBJ2-1	CASSFTGTSGDNEQFF	TGTGCCAGCAGTTTTACCGGGACTAGCGGGGACAATGAGCAGTTCTTC
TRBV7-9	.	.	TRBJ1-4	CASSLGVSREDEKLFF	TGTGCCAGCAGCTTAGGAGTGAGCAGGGAGGATGAAAAACTGTTTTTT
TRBV18	once	.	TRBJ2-7	CASSREPPGEQYF	TGTGCCAGCTCACGTGAGCCCCCGGGGGAGCAGTACTTC
TRBV5-1	.	.	TRBJ2-1	CASSGGQPSSYNEQFF	TGCGCCAGCAGCGGGGGACAACCCAGCTCCTACAATGAGCAGTTCTTC
TRBV10-3	.	TRBD1	TRBJ2-5	CAIRRDRGEETQYF	TGTGCCATCAGGAGGGACAGGGGAGAGGAGACCCAGTACTTC
TRBV18	.	TRBD2	TRBJ2-7	CASSLLAAQEQYF	TGTGCCAGCTCACTACTAGCGGCCCAAGAGCAGTACTTC
TRBV6-1	.	.	TRBJ2-3	CASSERAFRDTQYF	TGTGCCAGCAGTGAGAGGGCGTTCCGGGATACGCAGTATTTT
TRBV3-1/TRBV3-2	.	TRBD2	TRBJ2-1	CASSLAGISYNEQFF	TGTGCCAGCAGTCTAGCGGGAATCTCCTACAATGAGCAGTTCTTC
TRBV24-1	.	.	TRBJ1-4	CATSVGGLGANEKLFF	TGTGCCACCAGTGTCGGTGGTCTCGGGGCTAATGAAAAACTGTTTTTT
TRBV5-1	.	TRBD1	TRBJ2-5	CASTTGGLGETQYF	TGCGCCAGCACCACAGGGGGATTGGGGGAGACCCAGTACTTC
TRBV6-5	.	TRBD1	TRBJ1-2	CASRVRTGNGYTF	TGTGCCAGCAGAGTAAGGACAGGGAATGGCTACACCTTC
TRBV19	.	.	TRBJ2-1	CASSIIRRDNEQFF	TGTGCCAGTAGTATTATCCGTAGAGACAATGAGCAGTTCTTC
TRBV20-1	.	.	TRBJ1-2	CSASGWGGGYTF	TGCAGTGCTAGTGGGTGGGGAGGCGGCTACACCTTC
TRBV7-9	.	.	TRBJ2-1	CASSPSIDEQFF	TGTGCCAGCAGCCCCTCCATAGATGAGCAGTTCTTC
TRBV6-2/TRBV6-3	.	TRBD1	TRBJ2-6	CASSYRQGEVVGGANVLTF	TGTGCCAGCAGTTACCGACAGGGGGAAGTGGTAGGTGGGGCCAACGTCCTGACTTTC
TRBV4-1	.	TRBD1	TRBJ1-5	CASSRIDRDNQPQHF	TGCGCCAGCAGCCGTATAGACAGGGACAATCAGCCCCAGCATTTT
TRBV6-5	.	.	TRBJ1-5	CASNQGLGQPQHF	TGTGCCAGCAACCAGGGGTTGGGACAGCCCCAGCATTTT
TRBV6-6	.	TRBD1	TRBJ2-3	CASSRTGITDTQYF	TGTGCCAGCAGTCGGACAGGGATCACAGATACGCAGTATTTT
TRBV9	.	.	TRBJ2-5	CASSSGHLQETQYF	TGTGCCAGCAGCTCGGGACACCTCCAAGAGACCCAGTACTTC
TRBV6-1	.	.	TRBJ2-7	CASSEALGFYEQYF	TGTGCCAGCAGTGAAGCCTTGGGGTTCTACGAGCAGTACTTC
TRBV30	.	.	TRBJ1-1	CAWSWYTEAFF	TGTGCCTGGAGTTGGTACACTGAAGCTTTCTTT
TRBV15	.	.	TRBJ1-1	CATSRDLTGRIMNTEAFF	TGTGCCACCAGCAGAGATCTAACAGGACGGATTATGAACACTGAAGCTTTCTTT
TRBV7-9	once	TRBD2	TRBJ2-1	CASSPVGLAVGNEQFF	TGTGCCAGCAGCCCGGTGGGACTAGCGGTGGGGAATGAGCAGTTCTTC
TRBV28	.	TRBD1	TRBJ2-5	CASSLRTGEETQYF	TGTGCCAGCAGCCTCCGGACAGGGGAAGAGACCCAGTACTTC
TRBV9	.	TRBD1	TRBJ1-6	CASSADRAGNSPLHF	TGTGCCAGCAGCGCCGACAGGGCAGGGAATTCACCCCTCCACTTT
TRBV27	.	TRBD2	TRBJ2-2	CASTLRTSGTGELFF	TGTGCCAGCACTCTCAGGACTAGCGGGACCGGGGAGCTGTTTTTT
TRBV6-5	once	.	TRBJ1-6	CASRPRGSYNSPLHF	TGTGCCAGCAGACCCAGGGGCTCCTATAATTCACCCCTCCACTTT
TRBV5-1	.	TRBD2	TRBJ2-1	CASRMRLAGELASYNEQFF	TGCGCCAGTCGGATGCGGCTAGCGGGAGAGTTGGCCTCCTACAATGAGCAGTTCTTC
TRBV6-6	.	TRBD1	TRBJ1-4	CASSPGRGRGTDLAFFNEKLFF	TGTGCCAGCAGTCCGGGGAGGGGGCGGGGAACCGACTTGGCCTTCTTTAATGAAAAACTGTTTTTT
TRBV6-5	.	TRBD2	TRBJ2-1	CASSILLAAMNEQFF	TGTGCCAGCAGCATCCTTCTAGCGGCGATGAATGAGCAGTTCTTC
TRBV7-2	.	.	TRBJ2-2	CASSFRRDTGELFF	TGTGCCAGCAGCTTTCGTAGAGACACCGGGGAGCTGTTTTTT
TRBV6-5	.	TRBD1	TRBJ2-7	CASRRDRQGMYEQYF	TGTGCCAGCAGAAGGGACAGGCAAGGCATGTACGAGCAGTACTTC
TRBV19	.	.	TRBJ1-5	CASRMERKPQHF	TGTGCCAGTAGAATGGAGCGGAAGCCCCAGCATTTT
TRBV27	.	TRBD1	TRBJ1-2	CASRDTGGNYGYTF	TGTGCCAGCAGGGATACAGGGGGAAACTATGGCTACACCTTC
TRBV3-1/TRBV3-2	.	TRBD2	TRBJ2-7	CASSHSLGSSGRTYEQYF	TGTGCCAGCAGCCATTCCCTCGGGAGTAGCGGGAGGACCTACGAGCAGTACTTC
TRBV12-5	.	.	TRBJ1-2	CASGLEGRGYTF	TGTGCTAGTGGTTTGGAGGGGAGAGGCTACACCTTC
TRBV5-1	.	TRBD2	TRBJ2-1	CASSLLAGVGNEQFF	TGCGCCAGCAGCCTCCTAGCGGGAGTCGGCAATGAGCAGTTCTTC
TRBV6-5	.	.	TRBJ1-1	CASRGPSNTEAFF	TGTGCCAGCAGAGGACCGTCGAACACTGAAGCTTTCTTT
TRBV30	.	TRBD1	TRBJ2-5	CAWTTTGLGETQYF	TGTGCCTGGACTACGACAGGGCTCGGGGAGACCCAGTACTTC
TRBV18	.	TRBD1	TRBJ1-5	CASSPGAGGSNQPQHF	TGTGCCAGCTCACCAGGGGCAGGGGGAAGCAATCAGCCCCAGCATTTT
TRBV2	once	.	TRBJ1-6	CASRPGHSNSPLHF	TGTGCCAGCAGACCGGGACATAGTAATTCACCCCTCCACTTT
TRBV4-1	.	.	TRBJ2-7	CASSPYRVANEQYF	TGCGCCAGCAGCCCCTATAGGGTAGCCAACGAGCAGTACTTC
TRBV7-8	few	TRBD1	TRBJ1-6	CASSPDRGRSPLHF	TGTGCCAGCAGCCCCGACAGGGGGCGTTCACCCCTCCACTTT
TRBV5-6	.	.	TRBJ1-1	CASRFTGHTEAFF	TGTGCCAGCAGGTTTACAGGGCACACTGAAGCTTTCTTT
TRBV10-1	.	TRBD1	TRBJ1-1	CASRTGIDTEAFF	TGCGCCAGCAGGACAGGGATTGACACTGAAGCTTTCTTT
TRBV3-1/TRBV3-2	.	TRBD2	TRBJ2-3	CASSFRRLAGGIDTQYF	TGTGCCAGCAGCTTCCGGAGACTAGCGGGAGGGATAGATACGCAGTATTTT